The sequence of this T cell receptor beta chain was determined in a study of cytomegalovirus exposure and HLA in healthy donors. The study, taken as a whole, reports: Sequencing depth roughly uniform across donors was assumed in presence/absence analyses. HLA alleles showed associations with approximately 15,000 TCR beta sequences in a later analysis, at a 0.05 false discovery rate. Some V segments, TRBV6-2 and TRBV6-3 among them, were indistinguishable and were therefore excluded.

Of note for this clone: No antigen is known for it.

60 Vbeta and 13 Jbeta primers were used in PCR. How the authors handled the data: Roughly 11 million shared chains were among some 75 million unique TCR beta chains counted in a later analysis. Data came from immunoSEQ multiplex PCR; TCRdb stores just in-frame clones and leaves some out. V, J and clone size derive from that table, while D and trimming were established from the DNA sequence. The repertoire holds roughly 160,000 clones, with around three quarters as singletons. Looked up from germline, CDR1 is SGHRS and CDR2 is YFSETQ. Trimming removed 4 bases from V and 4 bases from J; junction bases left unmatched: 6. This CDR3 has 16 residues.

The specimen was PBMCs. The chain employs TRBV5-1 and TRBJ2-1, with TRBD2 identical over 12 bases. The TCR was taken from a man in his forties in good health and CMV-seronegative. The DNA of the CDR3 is TGCGCCAGCAGCCCGGGACTAGCGGGCCCATACAATGAGCAGTTCTTC. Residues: CASSPGLAGPYNEQFF.